The present entry profiles one T cell receptor beta chain with its context. The antigen this receptor binds is unknown. Base quality data are lacking; no much larger clone is found one base away. The same CDR3 is also encoded by other DNA sequences in this sample. This entry belongs to a study of shared clonotypes between healthy human individuals (dated by TCRdb to about 2020). Concerning the study at large: The cohort comprised a couple of women and three men aged 18 to 49 years. The study deeply sequenced blood TCR repertoires of roughly five healthy adults to estimate repertoire size and the extent of clonotype sharing between individuals. To increase sequencing depth and limit assay-specific biases, TCR repertoire library preparation and sequencing were carried out by different laboratories using diverse techniques. Between about 0.94 and 10 billion PBMCs per donor were obtained by leukapheresis. For each donor, CD4 naive and CD4 memory were each given three plates, CD8 naive was given two plates, and CD8 memory was given one plate. Study-level results and caveats: Sharing across a few donors was observed for about 4.8% of naive CD4, less than 4% of naive CD8, 2% to 2.5% of memory CD4, and less than 0.45% of memory CD8 clonotypes. Higher generation probabilities were observed for clonotypes shared by all four sorted-subset donors than for non-shared clonotypes. Naive subsets generally had larger estimated clonotype richness than memory subsets. Sampling was restricted to blood, and TCR repertoires in tissues likely differ from the TCR repertoires found in blood. The small number of donors limited the genetic and exposure-history diversity represented. Even with the large sequencing depth, rarefaction of the sorted-subset datasets indicated that sequencing was incomplete. Pairwise subsampling led to the expectation that sequencing depth would affect the degree of clonotype sharing among donors.

From the cysteine up to the phenylalanine, the CDR3 has a length of 14 residues. Only the CDR3 DNA stays, 42 bases, in frame from base 1. Taken from the germline V gene (reference sequence), the CDR1 and CDR2 loops are MNHEY and SMNVEV. Trimming removed 6 bases from V and 0 bases from J, leaving 11 bases between the germline ends. The donors were healthy, HIV-negative adults with no recently reported acute infections or vaccinations. Every donor was a Caucasian adult residing in Nashville, Tennessee, USA. CD4+ T cells were enriched through magnetic negative selection, after which naive cells were positively selected on CD45RA and the remaining negative fraction served as the memory subset. After blood collection by leukapheresis, PBMCs were isolated using Ficoll-Histopaque density gradient centrifugation and then cryopreserved in the vapor phase of liquid nitrogen. Analytical flow cytometry was used to check the purity and quantity of each magnetically sorted T cell population. Genomic DNA was isolated from each sorted fraction and quantified by UV absorbance on a Nanodrop 2000c.

TCR CDR3 regions were amplified from genomic DNA by multiplex PCR using the deep immunoSEQ assay. Extracted genomic DNA from each cell subset was distributed evenly across all wells of several immunoSEQ 96-well plates, and each plate was treated as a replicate. Each replicate PCR for sorted subsets received 150 to 250 ng genomic DNA, equal to about 30,000 T cell genomes. Purified libraries were measured with a Qubit 3.0 fluorometer, size-checked on a Bioanalyzer 2100, and measured again with the KAPA Library Quantification kit. A separate single-read 150-cycle Illumina NextSeq 550 flow cell was used to sequence each immunoSEQ 96-well plate. Turning to the authors' computational methods: The immunoSEQ output contained only junctional sequences without quality scores, so filtering could not match that applied to full-length reads. Sequences were annotated with PyIR, a Python wrapper for IgBLAST v1.9, and V/J genes and CDR3 were assigned using IMGT germline references. Reads with weak V/J assignments (E-value above 1e-6), missing CDR3, stop codons, out-of-frame junctions, or ambiguous translated residues were removed. V3J clonotypes were defined as sequences sharing an identical inferred V gene, J gene, and CDR3 amino acid sequence. To compute the percentage overlap between repertoires, the number of shared unique clonotypes was divided by the size of the smaller repertoire. Richness of each repertoire was evaluated using RTK rarefaction, the Chao1 estimator, and Recon v2.1 estimates of unobserved clonotypes. Generation probabilities were computed with OLGA for all TCRbeta clonotypes obtained by the gDNA method from a handful of donors. This is the immuneACCESS table as TCRdb keeps it, with only in-frame sequences that have V and J called. A part of the clones is gone; compared with another copy, unresolved V genes explain less than half, and the rest is unexplained. The V and J calls and clone size come from that table; D and trimming were worked out from the DNA. The sample has roughly 680,000 clones on record, 72% of them singletons. The top ten hold about 1.8% of the sample.

This TCR was recovered from a woman in her twenties or thirties in good health. The material sequenced was memory CD4+ T cells sorted from blood. In light of the paper, this sample's cell subset or site label describes: CD45RA-negative fraction. The chain couples TRBV27 to TRBJ1-1; the D gene identity is not certain. Here the CDR3 is given as CASRSQSMNTEAFF. The sequence in DNA is TGTGCCAGCAGATCACAAAGCATGAACACTGAAGCTTTCTTT.